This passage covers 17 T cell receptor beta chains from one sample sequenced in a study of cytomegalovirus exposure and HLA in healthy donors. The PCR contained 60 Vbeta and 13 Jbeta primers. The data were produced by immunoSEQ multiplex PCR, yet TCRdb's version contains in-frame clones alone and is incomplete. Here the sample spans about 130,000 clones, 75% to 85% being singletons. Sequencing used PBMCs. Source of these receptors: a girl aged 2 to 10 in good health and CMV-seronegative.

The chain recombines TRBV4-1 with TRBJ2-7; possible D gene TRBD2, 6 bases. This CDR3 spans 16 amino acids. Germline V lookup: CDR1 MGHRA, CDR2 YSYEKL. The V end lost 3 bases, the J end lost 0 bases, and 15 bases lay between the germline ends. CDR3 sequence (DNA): TGCGCCAGCAGCCAGGACCGGACGGGGGTCTCCTACGAGCAGTACTTC. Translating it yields CASSQDRTGVSYEQYF.

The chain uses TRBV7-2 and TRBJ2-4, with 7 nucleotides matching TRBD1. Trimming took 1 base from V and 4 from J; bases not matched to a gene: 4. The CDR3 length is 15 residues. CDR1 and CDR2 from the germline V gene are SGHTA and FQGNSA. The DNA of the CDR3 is TGTGCCAGCAGCTTAGACCGGGACAGAAAAAACATTCAGTACTTC. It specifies CASSLDRDRKNIQYF. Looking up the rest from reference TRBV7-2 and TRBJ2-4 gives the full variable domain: GAGVSQSPSNKVTEKGKDVELRCDPISGHTALYWYRQSLGQGLEFLIYFQGNSAPDKSGLPSDRFSAERTGGSVSTLTIQRTQQEDSAVYLCASSLDRDRKNIQYFGAGTRLSVL.

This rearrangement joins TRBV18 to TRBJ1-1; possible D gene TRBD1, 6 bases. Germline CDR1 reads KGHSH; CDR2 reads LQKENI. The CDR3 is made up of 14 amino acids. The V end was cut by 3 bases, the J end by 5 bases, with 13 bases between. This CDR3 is CASSPDQGRTEAFF. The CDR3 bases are TGTGCCAGCTCACCCGATCAGGGGCGTACTGAAGCTTTCTTT.

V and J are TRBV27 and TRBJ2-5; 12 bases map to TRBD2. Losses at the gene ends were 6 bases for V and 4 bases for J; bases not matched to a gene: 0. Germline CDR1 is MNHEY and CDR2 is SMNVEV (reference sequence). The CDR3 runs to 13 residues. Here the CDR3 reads CASRTSGRETQYF. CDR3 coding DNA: TGTGCCAGCAGGACTAGCGGGAGAGAGACCCAGTACTTC.

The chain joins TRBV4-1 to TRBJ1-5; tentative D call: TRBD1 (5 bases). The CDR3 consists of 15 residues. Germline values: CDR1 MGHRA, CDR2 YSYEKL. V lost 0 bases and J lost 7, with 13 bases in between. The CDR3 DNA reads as TGCGCCAGCAGCCAAGATGGTTTAGGGGCACAGCCCCAGCATTTT. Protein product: CASSQDGLGAQPQHF.

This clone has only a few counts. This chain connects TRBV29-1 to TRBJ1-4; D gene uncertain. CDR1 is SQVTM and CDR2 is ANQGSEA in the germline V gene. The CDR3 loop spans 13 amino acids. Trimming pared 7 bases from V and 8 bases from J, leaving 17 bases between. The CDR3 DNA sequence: TGCAGCGCGAGGACTCCTTTGGAGGAAAAACTGTTTTTT. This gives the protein CSARTPLEEKLFF.

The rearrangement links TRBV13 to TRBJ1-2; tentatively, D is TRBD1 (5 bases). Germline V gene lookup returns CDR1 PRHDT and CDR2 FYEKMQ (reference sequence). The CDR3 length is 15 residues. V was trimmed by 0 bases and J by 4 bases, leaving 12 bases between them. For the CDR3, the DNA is TGTGCCAGCAGCTTAGGTGGCAGGGATATCTATGGCTACACCTTC. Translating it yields CASSLGGRDIYGYTF.

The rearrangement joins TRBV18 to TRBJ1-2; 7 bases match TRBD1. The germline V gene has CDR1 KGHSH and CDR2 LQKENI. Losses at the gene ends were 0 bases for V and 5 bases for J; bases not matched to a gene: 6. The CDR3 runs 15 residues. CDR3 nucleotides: TGTGCCAGCTCACCACCGTCGACAGGGATTTATGGCTACACCTTC. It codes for CASSPPSTGIYGYTF. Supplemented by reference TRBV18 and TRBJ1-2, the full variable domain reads NAGVMQNPRHLVRRRGQEARLRCSPMKGHSHVYWYRQLPEEGLKFMVYLQKENIIDESGMPKERFSAEFPKEGPSILRIQQVVRGDSAAYFCASSPPSTGIYGYTFGSGTRLTVV.

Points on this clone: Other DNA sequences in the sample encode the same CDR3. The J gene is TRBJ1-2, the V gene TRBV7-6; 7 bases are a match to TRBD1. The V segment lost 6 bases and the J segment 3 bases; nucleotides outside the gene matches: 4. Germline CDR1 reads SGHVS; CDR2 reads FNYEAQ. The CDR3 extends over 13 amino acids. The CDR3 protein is CASSLDRDYGYTF. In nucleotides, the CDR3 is TGTGCCAGCAGTCTAGACAGGGACTATGGCTACACCTTC.

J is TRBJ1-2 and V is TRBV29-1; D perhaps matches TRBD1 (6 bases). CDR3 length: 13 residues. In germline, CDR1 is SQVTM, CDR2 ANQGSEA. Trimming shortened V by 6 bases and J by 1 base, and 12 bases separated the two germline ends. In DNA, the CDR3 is TGCAGCGTCTCAGGGGCGGTTAACTATGGCTACACCTTC. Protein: CSVSGAVNYGYTF.

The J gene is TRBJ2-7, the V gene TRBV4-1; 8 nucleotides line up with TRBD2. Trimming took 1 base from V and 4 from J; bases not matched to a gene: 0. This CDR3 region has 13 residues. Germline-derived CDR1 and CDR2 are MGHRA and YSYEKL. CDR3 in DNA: TGCGCCAGCAGCCAAGGACTAGCGTACGAGCAGTACTTC. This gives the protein CASSQGLAYEQYF.

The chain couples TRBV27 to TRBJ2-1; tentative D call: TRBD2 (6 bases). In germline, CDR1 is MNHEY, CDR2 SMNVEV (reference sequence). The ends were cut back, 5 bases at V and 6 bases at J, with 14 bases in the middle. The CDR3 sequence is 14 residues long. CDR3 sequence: CASSRGTEGNEQFF. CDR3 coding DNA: TGTGCCAGCAGTCGCGGGACGGAGGGCAATGAGCAGTTCTTC.

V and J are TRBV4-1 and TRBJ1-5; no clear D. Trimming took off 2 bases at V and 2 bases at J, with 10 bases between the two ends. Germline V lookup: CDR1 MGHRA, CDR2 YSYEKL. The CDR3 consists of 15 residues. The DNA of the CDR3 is TGCGCCAGCAGCCAAAGCGTACTTGGCAATCAGCCCCAGCATTTT. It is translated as CASSQSVLGNQPQHF.

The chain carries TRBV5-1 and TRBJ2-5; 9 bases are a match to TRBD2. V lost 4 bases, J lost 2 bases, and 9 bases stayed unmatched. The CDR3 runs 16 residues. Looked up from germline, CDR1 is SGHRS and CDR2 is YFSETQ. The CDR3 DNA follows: TGCGCCAGCAGCAATCGACTAGCGGATTTTCAAGAGACCCAGTACTTC. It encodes CASSNRLADFQETQYF. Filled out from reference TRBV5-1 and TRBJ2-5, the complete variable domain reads KAGVTQTPRYLIKTRGQQVTLSCSPISGHRSVSWYQQTPGQGLQFLFEYFSETQRNKGNFPGRFSGRQFSNSRSEMNVSTLELGDSALYLCASSNRLADFQETQYFGPGTRLLVL.

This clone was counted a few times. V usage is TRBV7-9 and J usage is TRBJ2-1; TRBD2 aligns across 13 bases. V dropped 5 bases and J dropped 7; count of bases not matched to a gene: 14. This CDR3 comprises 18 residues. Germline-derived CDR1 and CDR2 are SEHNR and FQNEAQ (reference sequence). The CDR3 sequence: CASSAVELAGGFSNEQFF. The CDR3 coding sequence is TGTGCCAGCAGCGCGGTTGAACTAGCGGGAGGGTTTTCTAATGAGCAGTTCTTC.

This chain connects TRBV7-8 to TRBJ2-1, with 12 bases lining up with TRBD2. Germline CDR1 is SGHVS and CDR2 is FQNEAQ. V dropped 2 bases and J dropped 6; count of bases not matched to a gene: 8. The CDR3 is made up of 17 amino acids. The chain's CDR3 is CASSLMGGLAGINEQFF. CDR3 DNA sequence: TGTGCCAGCAGCTTAATGGGAGGACTAGCGGGGATCAATGAGCAGTTCTTC. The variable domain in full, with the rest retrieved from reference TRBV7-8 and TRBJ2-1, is GAGVSQSPRYKVAKRGQDVALRCDPISGHVSLFWYQQALGQGPEFLTYFQNEAQLDKSGLPSDRFFAERPEGSVSTLKIQRTQQEDSAVYLCASSLMGGLAGINEQFFGPGTRLTVL.

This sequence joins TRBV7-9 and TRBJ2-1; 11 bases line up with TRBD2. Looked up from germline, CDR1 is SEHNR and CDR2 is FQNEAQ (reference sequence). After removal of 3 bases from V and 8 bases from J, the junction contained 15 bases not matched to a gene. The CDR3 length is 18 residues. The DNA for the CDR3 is TGTGCCAGCAGCTTCCCGGTCGGTCTGGGACTAGCGGCCTATGAGCAGTTCTTC. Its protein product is CASSFPVGLGLAAYEQFF.